A selection of T cell receptor beta chains follows, all from one sample in a study of response to subunit inactivated influenza vaccine. MiXCR, applied by TCRdb to the RT-PCR reads, yields one record per CDR3 protein. The data contain 500,000 to 550,000 distinct CDR3 sequences, less than 7.5% of them singletons. The specimen comprised PBMCs from blood, sampled approximately 25 months after vaccination. These receptors came from a man aged 50 to 75 who received an inactivated influenza vaccine. Each CDR3 is given with its conserved first and last residue. D genes are given only for firm matches. Clone size, where shown, is once, few, many, or a class for clones that have expanded.

size	D	V	J	DNA	CDR3
few	TRBD1	TRBV5-5	TRBJ2-5	TGTGCCAGCAGCTTAGACAGGGGGCCGGGGGAGACCCAGTACTTC	CASSLDRGPGETQYF
NA	NA	TRBV6-5	TRBJ2-1	TGTGCCAGCCTTTCCCCTTTCAATGAGCAGTTCTTC	CASLSPFNEQFF
few	NA	TRBV7-9	TRBJ1-4	TGTGCCAGCAGCACCCCCGGACAGCATGAAAAACTGTTTTTT	CASSTPGQHEKLFF
few	NA	TRBV7-8	TRBJ1-2	TGTGCCAGCAGCAGCTACAGCGATGGCTACACCTTC	CASSSYSDGYTF
few	NA	TRBV28	TRBJ2-7	TGTGCCAGCAGTCTGGGGCCAGTCGACTACGAGCAGTACTTC	CASSLGPVDYEQYF
few	TRBD1	TRBV28	TRBJ1-2	TGTGCCAGCAGTTTGAACCAGGGGGCGGCCACCTTC	CASSLNQGAATF
NA	NA	TRBV9	TRBJ2-1	TGTGCCAGCAGCGTAGAGGAGTTCTCCTACAATGAGCAGTTCTTC	CASSVEEFSYNEQFF
NA	NA	TRBV15	TRBJ2-7	TGTGCCACCAGCAGAGAGGGGGGGCCCTACGAGCAGTACTTC	CATSREGGPYEQYF
few	NA	TRBV12-3/TRBV12-4	TRBJ1-5	TGTGCCAGCAGTAACGGGCCGAGGGGTAGCAATCAGCCCCAGCATTTT	CASSNGPRGSNQPQHF
NA	NA	TRBV24-1	TRBJ1-5	TGTGCCACCAGTGTAGGGTTCAATCAGCCCCAGCATTTT	CATSVGFNQPQHF
NA	NA	TRBV28	TRBJ2-1	TGTGCCAGCAGTTTACCACAGAGTAATGAGCAGTTCTTC	CASSLPQSNEQFF
NA	TRBD2	TRBV7-9	TRBJ2-3	TGTGCCAGCAGCTTAACCCCGGGACTAGAGACCACGCAGTATTTT	CASSLTPGLETTQYF
many	TRBD1	TRBV18	TRBJ1-2	TGTGCCAGCTCACCTACAGGGGTCGGCTACACCTTC	CASSPTGVGYTF
many	TRBD1	TRBV7-2	TRBJ2-1	TGTGCCAGCAGCACTCCCCTGGGACAGCTACACTACAATGAGCAGTTCTTC	CASSTPLGQLHYNEQFF
few	TRBD2	TRBV6-4	TRBJ2-1	TGTGCCAGCAGTGGGCTAGCGGGAGGAGGGAATGAGCAGTTCTTC	CASSGLAGGGNEQFF
many	NA	TRBV12-3/TRBV12-4	TRBJ1-6	TGTGCCAGCAGTTTAGTCAGTAATTCACCCCTCCACTTT	CASSLVSNSPLHF
NA	TRBD1	TRBV19	TRBJ2-7	TGTGCCAGTAAAAGGGACAGGGCCTACTACGAGCAGTACTTC	CASKRDRAYYEQYF
few	NA	TRBV24-1	TRBJ2-7	TGTGCCACCGGGGATTCCTACGAGCAGTACTTC	CATGDSYEQYF
NA	TRBD2	TRBV5-5	TRBJ2-3	TGTGCCAGCAGCTTCAGCGGGAGGGCCGTGGCAGATACGCAGTATTTT	CASSFSGRAVADTQYF
few	TRBD1	TRBV20-1	TRBJ2-1	TGCAGTGCTAGAGATATTAGTGGGGGACAGGGACTTGGTGAGCAGTTCTTC	CSARDISGGQGLGEQFF
NA	TRBD1	TRBV10-3	TRBJ2-3	TGTGCCATCAGGCCGGGACAGGGGGTTGATACGCAGTATTTT	CAIRPGQGVDTQYF
many	NA	TRBV20-1	TRBJ2-1	TGCAGTGCCCCCCGCGACTATTACAATGAGCAGTTCTTC	CSAPRDYYNEQFF
NA	TRBD2	TRBV7-2	TRBJ2-5	TGTGCCAGCAGCTTAAGTGGAATAGCGGGAGCTTGGGAGACCCAGTACTTC	CASSLSGIAGAWETQYF
many	NA	TRBV10-3	TRBJ2-7	TGTGCCATCAGGGACTACTACGAGCAGTACTTC	CAIRDYYEQYF
many	NA	TRBV4-3	TRBJ2-2	TGCGCCAGCAGCCTTTATTTCGACAGGACGAACACCGGGGAGCTGTTTTTT	CASSLYFDRTNTGELFF
few	TRBD2	TRBV29-1	TRBJ2-3	TGCAGCGTTGTTCCCCTAGCGGGAGGGCCAAGGGCAGATACGCAGTATTTT	CSVVPLAGGPRADTQYF
few	NA	TRBV29-1	TRBJ2-3	TGCAGCGTTGGTGGAGCGGGCGGGGCAGATACGCAGTATTTT	CSVGGAGGADTQYF
few	NA	TRBV5-1	TRBJ2-3	TGCGCCAGCAGCCTTCAGAGGATAGATACGCAGTATTTT	CASSLQRIDTQYF
few	TRBD1	TRBV10-3	TRBJ2-1	TGTGCCATCAGTATAGTACAGGGGGGTTCCTACAATGAGCAGTTCTTC	CAISIVQGGSYNEQFF
few	NA	TRBV6-1	TRBJ1-6	TGTGCCAGCAGCCTAACAACTAGGGATTCACCCCTCCACTTT	CASSLTTRDSPLHF
NA	TRBD2	TRBV9	TRBJ2-3	TGTGCCAGCAGCGTAAGGAATAGCGGGAGTGGCTCAGATACGCAGTATTTT	CASSVRNSGSGSDTQYF
NA	TRBD2	TRBV29-1	TRBJ2-3	TGCAGCGTTGAAGGGCTAGCGGCCACAGATACGCAGTATTTT	CSVEGLAATDTQYF
few	NA	TRBV19	TRBJ2-3	TGTGCCAGTAGTATAAAGTGGAGGGTCGGCGGCACAGATACGCAGTATTTT	CASSIKWRVGGTDTQYF
few	NA	TRBV4-3	TRBJ1-1	TGCGCCAGCAGCCAAGATCAGGGGACGAACACTGAAGCTTTCTTT	CASSQDQGTNTEAFF
many	TRBD1	TRBV11-2	TRBJ1-2	TGTGCCAGCAGCTTCGGGACAGCTTATGGCTACACCTTC	CASSFGTAYGYTF
many	TRBD1	TRBV29-1	TRBJ2-1	TGCAGCGTACGCACGACAGGGAACTTTGAGCAGTTCTTC	CSVRTTGNFEQFF
many	NA	TRBV6-1	TRBJ1-2	TGTGCCAGCAGTGACGGAGTTACTAACTATGGCTACACCTTC	CASSDGVTNYGYTF
NA	NA	TRBV12-3/TRBV12-4	TRBJ1-6	TGTGCCAGCAGTCCCGGACCTGGGAGCTCCTATAATTCACCCCTCCACTTT	CASSPGPGSSYNSPLHF
few	TRBD1	TRBV12-3/TRBV12-4	TRBJ2-5	TGTGCCAGCAGCTTGGACAGGGACAGCCTAAAGGCCCAGTACTTC	CASSLDRDSLKAQYF
NA	TRBD2	TRBV14	TRBJ2-1	TGTGCCAGCAGCCAGGCCGGGACTAGCGGGATGGTTGAGCAGTTCTTC	CASSQAGTSGMVEQFF
many	NA	TRBV5-1	TRBJ2-1	TGCGCCAGCAGCTTGGAGGGTGGCCACAATGAGCAGTTCTTC	CASSLEGGHNEQFF
NA	NA	TRBV29-1	TRBJ2-7	TGCAGCGTAGCCAGTGTGCCTCCGGGACACCACTACGAGCAGTACTTC	CSVASVPPGHHYEQYF
many	TRBD1	TRBV10-3	TRBJ2-7	TGTGCCATCAGTGAGAGGCCGGGACAGGGGTCCGAGCAGTACTTC	CAISERPGQGSEQYF
few	NA	TRBV25-1	TRBJ1-2	TGTGCCAGCATAGGCAGTGGTGGCTACACCTTC	CASIGSGGYTF